This T cell receptor (beta chain) was captured by sequencing in a study of regulatory T cells in long-lasting Graves disease. According to the study, TCR beta libraries were built with iRepertoire HTBI primers and CDR3-region Arm-PCR. One entry per CDR3 protein, called by TCRdb with MiXCR from the multiplex PCR reads. The table lists hundreds of thousands of distinct CDR3 sequences, 15% to 20% of them singletons. V dropped 0 bases and J dropped 3 bases, with 8 bases sitting between them. The CDR3 runs to 15 residues. Germline lookup yields CDR1 MGHRA and CDR2 YSYEKL. Time point of the sample: newly diagnosed GD, antithyroid drugs for less than 3 months. From PBMCs, RNA was extracted and then used to make the TCR library. Diagnoses of Graves' disease were made by American Thyroid Association guidelines. These data also featured in a second study, about T cells in Graves' hyperthyroidism and ophthalmopathy. In that study: If no ophthalmopathy progression occurred within 18 months, Graves' hyperthyroidism was stable.

This TCR was sampled from a man aged 18 to 35 with Graves disease. The chain links TRBV4-1 to TRBJ2-2; possible D gene TRBD2, 5 bases. The specimen was peripheral blood mononuclear cells (PBMCs), collected at new diagnosis, from a patient treated with antithyroid drugs. CDR3: CASSQDGDDTGELFF. In DNA form, the CDR3 reads TGCGCCAGCAGCCAAGACGGGGATGACACCGGGGAGCTGTTTTTT.